This T cell receptor (beta chain) derives from a study of T-cell reconstitution after alpha-beta-depleted transplantation in children. Study outcomes and limitations: T-cell numbers and diversity, one year after transplant, stemmed largely from T cells that were newly produced. Expanded graft clones numbering several hundred reportedly gave rise to alpha-beta T cells about two months after transplant.

This clonotype was detected many times. The antigen is not known. The germline V gene has CDR1 DFQATT and CDR2 SNEGSKA (reference sequence). This CDR3 comprises 14 residues. The V end lost 0 bases, the J end lost 1 base, and 9 bases lay between the germline ends. TCRbeta library preparation incorporated unique molecular identifiers. Each CDR3 protein is one row after TCRdb ran MiXCR on the PCR reads. The table shows 300,000 or so distinct CDR3 sequences, with approximately 20% occurring only once. The V and J genes are TRBV20-1 and TRBJ1-1, with D possibly matching TRBD1 (5 bases). The sequencing here drew on PBMCs, mostly from graft donor cells, taken 180 days after TCRalphabeta/CD19-depleted stem cell transplant. The TCR was taken from a male patient younger than 18 who had a stem cell transplant for acute lymphoblastic leukemia, so the T cells may come from the graft donor. CDR3 amino acids: CSARDRTGNTEAFF. The CDR3 coding sequence is TGCAGTGCTAGAGATCGAACAGGGAACACTGAAGCTTTCTTT.